The sequence of this T cell receptor beta chain was determined in a study of T cells in Graves' hyperthyroidism and ophthalmopathy. CDR3 length: 15 residues. The junction had 8 bases not matched to a gene; V was cut back by 3 bases and J by 8 bases. CDR1 and CDR2 (germline): SGHTA, FQGNSA. TCR beta CDR3 region amplification was performed from RNA transcripts. Primed by the HTBI set, a first-round RT-PCR was run on the TCR CDR3. MiXCR, applied by TCRdb to the multiplex PCR reads, yields one record per CDR3 protein. The sample consists of a few hundred thousand distinct CDR3 sequences, around 46% of them appearing once.

The receptor comes from a woman between 18 and 29 years old with Graves' hyperthyroidism. The chain couples TRBV7-2 to TRBJ1-2, with 11 bases fitting TRBD1. Sequencing was performed on peripheral blood or thyroid tissue (not recorded which). The CDR3, as DNA: TGTGCCAGCAGCTTGACCACCGGGACAGGGGGAGGCTACACCTTC. This sequence encodes CASSLTTGTGGGYTF.